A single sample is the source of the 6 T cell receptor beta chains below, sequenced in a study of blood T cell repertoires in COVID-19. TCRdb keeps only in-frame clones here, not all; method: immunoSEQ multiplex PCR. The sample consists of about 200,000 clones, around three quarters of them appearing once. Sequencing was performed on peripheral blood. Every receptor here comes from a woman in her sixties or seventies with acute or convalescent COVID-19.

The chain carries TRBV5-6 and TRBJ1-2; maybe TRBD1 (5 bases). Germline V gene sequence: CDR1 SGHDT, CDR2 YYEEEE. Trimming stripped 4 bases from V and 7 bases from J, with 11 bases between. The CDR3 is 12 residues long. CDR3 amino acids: CASSGGTFGYTF. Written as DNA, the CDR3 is TGTGCCAGCAGCGGGGGGACGTTTGGCTACACCTTC.

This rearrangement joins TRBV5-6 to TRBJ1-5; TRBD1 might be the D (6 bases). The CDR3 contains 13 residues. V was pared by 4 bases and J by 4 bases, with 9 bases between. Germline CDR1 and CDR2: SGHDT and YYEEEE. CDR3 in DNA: TGTGCCAGCAGCCGAGGGACAAATCAGCCCCAGCATTTT. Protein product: CASSRGTNQPQHF.

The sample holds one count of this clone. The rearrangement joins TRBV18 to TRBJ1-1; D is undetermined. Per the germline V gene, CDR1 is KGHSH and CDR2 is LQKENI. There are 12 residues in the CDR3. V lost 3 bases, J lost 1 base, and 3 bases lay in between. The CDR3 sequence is CASSPGNTEAFF. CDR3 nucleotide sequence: TGTGCCAGCTCACCCGGGAACACTGAAGCTTTCTTT.

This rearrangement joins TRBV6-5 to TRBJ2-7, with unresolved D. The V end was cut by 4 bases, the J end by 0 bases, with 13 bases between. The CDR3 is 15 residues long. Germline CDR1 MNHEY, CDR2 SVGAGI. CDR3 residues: CASSSPVRLSYEQYF. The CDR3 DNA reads TGTGCCAGCAGTTCTCCGGTACGTCTCTCCTACGAGCAGTACTTC.

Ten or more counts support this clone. The CDR3 loop reads CASSRDPGTSYEQYF. In nucleotides, the CDR3 is TGTGCCAGCAGTCGGGACCCCGGGACATCCTACGAGCAGTACTTC. The rearrangement uses TRBV7-6 and TRBJ2-7; weak D call: TRBD1 (6 bases). Trimming shortened V by 6 bases and J by 1 base, and 16 bases separated the two germline ends. Germline assignment: CDR1 SGHVS and CDR2 FNYEAQ. CDR3 length: 15 residues.

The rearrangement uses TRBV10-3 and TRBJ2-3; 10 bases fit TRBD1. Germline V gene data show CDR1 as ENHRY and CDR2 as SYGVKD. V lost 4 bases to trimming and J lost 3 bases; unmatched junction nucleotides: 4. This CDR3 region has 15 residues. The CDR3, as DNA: TGTGCCATCAGTGGCGGGACAGGGGTAACAGATACGCAGTATTTT. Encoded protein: CAISGGTGVTDTQYF.